Given below is one TCR beta chain in context. Its antigen is not identified. The germline V gene has CDR1 DFQATT and CDR2 SNEGSKA (reference sequence). The CDR3 loop spans 12 amino acids. V lost 8 bases to trimming and J lost 4 bases, with 14 bases between them. Prepared TCR beta cDNA libraries contained unique molecular identifiers. Roughly 510,000 cDNA molecules were recovered from an input of about 1 to 10 million T cells. TCRdb itself ran the PCR reads through MiXCR, one entry per CDR3 protein. The table shows 600,000 to 700,000 distinct CDR3 sequences, with 55% to 60% occurring only once. The record originates from a study of post-analysis software for immune sequencing data. Study context: Courses of disease covered relapsing-remitting, secondary progressive and progressive-relapsing multiple sclerosis.

Study outcomes and limitations: The study found significantly lower normalized Chao1 diversity in multiple sclerosis patients than in controls. The authors found that F measure strongly co-clustered same-batch samples. Patients carried roughly five TRBV segments more frequently than controls did, and TRBV5-6, TRBV5-1 and TRBV20-1 were among them.

The clonotype originates from a girl aged 2-10 years with multiple sclerosis. The rearrangement joins TRBV20-1 to TRBJ1-1; no clear D. Source material: blood. The CDR3 here is CSPQRRFTEAFF. Here the CDR3 DNA reads TGCAGTCCCCAGCGGAGGTTCACTGAAGCTTTCTTT.